This record concerns one TCR beta chain sequence. The antigen remains undetermined. This entry belongs to a study of cytotoxic CD8 clonotypes in ibrutinib-treated CLL. Study at large: Once treatment had gone on for a median of around eleven months, range 6 to 36, response samples were drawn. There were, on average, approximately 250,000 productive templates and approximately 94,000 productive rearrangements per sample.

The ends were cut back, 2 bases at V and 3 bases at J, with 16 bases in the middle. Germline V gives CDR1 SQVTM, CDR2 ANQGSEA. CDR3 length: 15 amino acids. Broader study findings: Ibrutinib response saw clonality rise, and progression saw it return toward baseline.

The protocol was immunoSEQ multiplex PCR, while the TCRdb copy is restricted to in-frame clones and leaves out a portion. The table shows roughly 54,000 clones, with roughly three fifths occurring only once. This clonotype originated in a human donor with chronic lymphocytic leukemia. Specimen: PBMCs, collected after 24 months of ibrutinib treatment. The chain uses TRBV29-1 and TRBJ1-2; a weak D match, TRBD1 (6 bases). The CDR3 sequence: CSVELLGGGDYGYTF. CDR3 in DNA: TGCAGCGTTGAACTCCTCGGGGGGGGCGACTATGGCTACACCTTC. Looking up the rest from reference TRBV29-1 and TRBJ1-2 gives the full variable domain: SAVISQKPSRDICQRGTSLTIQCQVDSQVTMMFWYRQQPGQSLTLIATANQGSEATYESGFVIDKFPISRPNLTFSTLTVSNMSPEDSSIYLCSVELLGGGDYGYTFGSGTRLTVV.